This section outlines one TCR beta chain sequence together with its context. The sample contains more than one DNA sequence encoding this CDR3. This table comes from immunoSEQ multiplex PCR, and its TCRdb copy is limited to in-frame clones, with some not included. This table has around 940,000 clones, over 60% appearing once. The sample originates from a study of shared clonotypes between healthy human individuals. The CDR3 runs 13 residues. With 4 bases clipped from V and 5 bases from J, the junction kept 3 bases outside the gene matches. Looked up from germline, CDR1 is SNHLY and CDR2 is FYNNEI. The specimen was memory CD4+ T cells sorted from blood. Subset of the sample: CD45RA-negative fraction. The V gene is TRBV2, the J gene TRBJ2-5, with 8 bases lining up with TRBD2. The sequence was collected from a man younger than 35 in good health. CDR3 amino acids: CASSGLAGETQYF. DNA for the CDR3: TGTGCCAGCAGTGGTCTAGCGGGTGAGACCCAGTACTTC.